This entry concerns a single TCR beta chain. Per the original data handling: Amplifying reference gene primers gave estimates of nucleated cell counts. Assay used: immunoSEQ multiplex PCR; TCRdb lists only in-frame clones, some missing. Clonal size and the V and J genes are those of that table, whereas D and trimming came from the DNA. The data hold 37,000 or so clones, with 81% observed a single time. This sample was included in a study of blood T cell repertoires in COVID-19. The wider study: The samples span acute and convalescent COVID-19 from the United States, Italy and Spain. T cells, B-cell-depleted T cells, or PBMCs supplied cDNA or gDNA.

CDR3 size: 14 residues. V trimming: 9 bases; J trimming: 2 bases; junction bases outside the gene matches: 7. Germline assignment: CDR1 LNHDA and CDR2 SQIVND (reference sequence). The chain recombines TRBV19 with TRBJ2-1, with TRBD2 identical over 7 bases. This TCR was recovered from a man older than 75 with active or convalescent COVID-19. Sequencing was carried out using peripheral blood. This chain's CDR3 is CASQAGETYNEQFF. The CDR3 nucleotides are TGTGCCAGCCAGGCGGGGGAGACCTACAATGAGCAGTTCTTC.